This T cell receptor (beta chain) was recorded in a study of OX40 agonist ivuxolimab in advanced cancers. Study background: Under the entry rules, prior anti-PD-1, anti-PD-L1 or anti-CTLA-4 therapy was allowed, and 40% had some. Among those treated, three patients had partial responses, one with hepatocellular carcinoma and two with cutaneous melanoma.

Assay used: immunoSEQ multiplex PCR; TCRdb lists only in-frame clones, some missing. Counted here are 48,000 or so clones, over 90% occurring once; the ten biggest clones make up around 6.7%. Germline V lookup: CDR1 ENHRY, CDR2 SYGVKD. The CDR3 totals 17 residues. V was pared by 0 bases and J by 5 bases, with 17 bases between. No patient had autoimmune disease or received systemic immunosuppression. This TCR was recovered from an adult with an advanced solid tumor such as melanoma, head and neck, liver or kidney cancer. This sample comprised CD4+ or CD8+ T cells sorted from blood, obtained in a trial of the OX40 agonist ivuxolimab. V usage is TRBV10-3 and J usage is TRBJ2-1; no clear D gene. CDR3: CAISESSTLRSDNEQFF. The CDR3, as DNA: TGTGCCATCAGTGAGTCGTCGACGCTCCGAAGCGACAATGAGCAGTTCTTC.